What follows is one TCR beta chain and its context. Its antigen is as yet unknown. The CDR3 length is 16 residues. V was cut by 2 bases and J by 4 bases, with 17 bases left in between. CDR1 is SGHDT, CDR2 YYEEEE, per germline. These data originate in a study of T cell responses to AZD1222 COVID-19 vaccine. Libraries were prepared by immunoSEQ multiplex PCR; TCRdb keeps only in-frame clonotypes and omits some of them. The data show 150,000 to 160,000 clones, approximately 90% seen once. Study observations and caveats: Baseline testing showed seropositivity in only six or seven AZD1222 recipients. Repertoires were obtained only post-peak T cell response. The donor group comprised mostly white British people and more females; the analysis possibly underestimated clonal diversity. Unmutated variant regions are reportedly targeted by nearly half of spike-specific TCRs.

This receptor was taken from an adult who had recovered from COVID-19. The sequencing used peripheral blood, collected after recovery from COVID-19. This chain uses TRBV5-6 with TRBJ2-3; TRBD2 might be the D (6 bases). In DNA form, the CDR3 reads TGTGCCAGCAGCTTAAGTAGGGACTGGTATCCAGATACGCAGTATTTT. Protein: CASSLSRDWYPDTQYF.